What follows are 2 T cell receptor beta chains derived from one specimen sequenced in a study of spatial heterogeneity in lung cancer. TCRdb reprocessed the 5' RACE reads via MiXCR and lists one record per CDR3 protein. The sample consists of a few thousand distinct CDR3 sequences, 16% of them appearing once. The time point denotes: sample taken at primary tumor resection. Whole RNA was taken from tumor, nontumor lung or frozen PBMC; it was then sequenced unsorted. Sequencing was performed on PBMCs, taken at surgery. All receptors come from a male donor with early-stage non-small cell lung cancer.

This clonotype is judged medium-sized. The rearrangement uses TRBV29-1 and TRBJ2-5; 7 nucleotides align to TRBD1. This CDR3 comprises 11 residues. V lost 7 bases and J lost 8; bases outside the gene matches: 7. Germline lookup yields CDR1 SQVTM and CDR2 ANQGSEA. CDR3 in amino acids: CSAQTGETQYF. The CDR3 DNA sequence: TGCAGCGCACAAACAGGGGAAACCCAGTACTTC.

The rearrangement links TRBV4-3 to TRBJ2-3; 11 positions match TRBD2. This CDR3 has 21 amino acids. Germline trimming cut 2 bases from V and 0 bases from J; bases unmatched to any gene: 16. Germline CDR1 LGHNA, CDR2 YSLEER. The CDR3 region is CASSQFVGTTRLAGSTDTQYF. CDR3 in DNA: TGCGCCAGCAGCCAATTCGTGGGAACAACAAGACTAGCGGGGAGCACAGATACGCAGTATTTT.